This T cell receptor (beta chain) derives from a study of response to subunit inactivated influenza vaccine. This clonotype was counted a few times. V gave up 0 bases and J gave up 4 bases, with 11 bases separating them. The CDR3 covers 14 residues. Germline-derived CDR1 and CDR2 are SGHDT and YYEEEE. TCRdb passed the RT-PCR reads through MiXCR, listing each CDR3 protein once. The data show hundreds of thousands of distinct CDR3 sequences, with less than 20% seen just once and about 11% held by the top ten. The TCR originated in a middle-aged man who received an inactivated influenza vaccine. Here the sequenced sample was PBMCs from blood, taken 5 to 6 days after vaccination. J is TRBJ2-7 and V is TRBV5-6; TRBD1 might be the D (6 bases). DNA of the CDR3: TGTGCCAGCAGCTTGGCAGGGGTTAGGTACGAGCAGTACTTC. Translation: CASSLAGVRYEQYF.